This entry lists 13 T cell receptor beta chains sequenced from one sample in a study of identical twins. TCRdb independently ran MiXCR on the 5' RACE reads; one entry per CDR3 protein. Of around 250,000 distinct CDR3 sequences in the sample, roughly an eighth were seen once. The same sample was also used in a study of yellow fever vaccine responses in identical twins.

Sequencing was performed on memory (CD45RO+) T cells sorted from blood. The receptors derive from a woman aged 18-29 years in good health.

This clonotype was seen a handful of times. CDR3 sequence: CASSAGRTGEQYF. The CDR3, as DNA: TGTGCCAGCAGTGCAGGAAGGACAGGGGAGCAGTACTTC. The V gene is TRBV12-3 or TRBV12-4, the J gene TRBJ2-7, with 8 nucleotides matching TRBD1. This CDR3 is built from 13 residues. V lost 5 bases to trimming and J lost 7 bases; unmatched junction nucleotides: 7.

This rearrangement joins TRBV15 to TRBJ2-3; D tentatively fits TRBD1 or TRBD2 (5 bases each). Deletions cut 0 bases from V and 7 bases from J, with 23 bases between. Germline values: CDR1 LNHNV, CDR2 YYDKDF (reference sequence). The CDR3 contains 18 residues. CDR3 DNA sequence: TGTGCCACCAGCAGAGATCGCACCGGGGACGTCATCTCCCATACGCAGTATTTT. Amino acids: CATSRDRTGDVISHTQYF.

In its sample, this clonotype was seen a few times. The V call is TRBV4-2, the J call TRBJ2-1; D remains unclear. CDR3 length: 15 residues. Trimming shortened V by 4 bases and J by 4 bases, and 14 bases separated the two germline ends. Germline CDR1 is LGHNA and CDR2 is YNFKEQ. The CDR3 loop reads CASSLTRNSYNEQFF. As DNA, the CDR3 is TGTGCCAGCAGCCTAACACGGAACAGTTACAATGAGCAGTTCTTC.

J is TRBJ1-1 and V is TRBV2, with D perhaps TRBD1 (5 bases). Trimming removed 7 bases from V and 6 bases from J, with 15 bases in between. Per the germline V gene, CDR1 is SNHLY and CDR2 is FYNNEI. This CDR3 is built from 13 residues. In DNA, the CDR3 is TGTGCCAGCACCAAAATCCAGGGCTCTGAAGCTTTCTTT. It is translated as CASTKIQGSEAFF.

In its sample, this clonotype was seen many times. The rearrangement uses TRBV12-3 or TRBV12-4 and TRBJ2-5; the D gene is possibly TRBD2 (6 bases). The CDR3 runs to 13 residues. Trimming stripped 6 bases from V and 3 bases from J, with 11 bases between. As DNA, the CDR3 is TGTGCCAGCAGATCAGGACTAAAAGAGACCCAGTACTTC. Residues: CASRSGLKETQYF.

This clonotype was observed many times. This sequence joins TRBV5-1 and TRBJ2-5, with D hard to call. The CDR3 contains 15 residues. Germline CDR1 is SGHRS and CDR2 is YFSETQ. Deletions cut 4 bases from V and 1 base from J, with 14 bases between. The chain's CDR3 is CASSRDGNIQETQYF. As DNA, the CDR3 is TGCGCCAGCAGCAGAGACGGAAATATCCAAGAGACCCAGTACTTC.

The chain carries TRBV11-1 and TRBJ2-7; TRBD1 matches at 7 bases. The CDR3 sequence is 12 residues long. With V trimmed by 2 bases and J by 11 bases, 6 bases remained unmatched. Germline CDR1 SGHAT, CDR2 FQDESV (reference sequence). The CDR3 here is CASSLLTGAKYF. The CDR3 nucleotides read TGTGCCAGCAGCTTACTCACAGGGGCGAAGTACTTC. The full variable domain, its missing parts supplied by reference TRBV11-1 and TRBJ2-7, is EAEVAQSPRYKITEKSQAVAFWCDPISGHATLYWYRQILGQGPELLVQFQDESVVDDSQLPKDRFSAERLKGVDSTLKIQPAELGDSAMYLCASSLLTGAKYFGPGTRLTVT.

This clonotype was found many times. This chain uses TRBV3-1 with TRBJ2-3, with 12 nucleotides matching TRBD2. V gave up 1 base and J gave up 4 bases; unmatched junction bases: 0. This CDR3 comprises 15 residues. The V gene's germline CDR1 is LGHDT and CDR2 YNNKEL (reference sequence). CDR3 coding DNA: TGTGCCAGCAGCCAAGGACTAGCGGGGGCAGATACGCAGTATTTT. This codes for CASSQGLAGADTQYF.

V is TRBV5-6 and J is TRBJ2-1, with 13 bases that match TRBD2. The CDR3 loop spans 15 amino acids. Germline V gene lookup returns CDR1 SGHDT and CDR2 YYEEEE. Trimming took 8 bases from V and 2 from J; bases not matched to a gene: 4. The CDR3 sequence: CASFGLAGAYNEQFF. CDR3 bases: TGTGCCAGTTTCGGACTAGCGGGAGCCTACAATGAGCAGTTCTTC.

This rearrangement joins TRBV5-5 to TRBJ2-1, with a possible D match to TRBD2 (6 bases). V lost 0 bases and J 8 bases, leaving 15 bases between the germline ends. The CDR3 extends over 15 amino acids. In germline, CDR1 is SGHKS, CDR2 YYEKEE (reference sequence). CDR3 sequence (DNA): TGTGCCAGCAGCTTGGACGGCTCGGGAGTGGATGAGCAGTTCTTC. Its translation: CASSLDGSGVDEQFF.

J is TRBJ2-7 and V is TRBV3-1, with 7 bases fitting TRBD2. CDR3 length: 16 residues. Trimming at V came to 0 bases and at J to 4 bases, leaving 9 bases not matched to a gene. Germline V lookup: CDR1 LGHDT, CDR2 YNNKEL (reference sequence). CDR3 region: CASSQEFAGVGYEQYF. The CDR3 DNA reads TGTGCCAGCAGCCAAGAATTCGCGGGAGTTGGATACGAGCAGTACTTC.

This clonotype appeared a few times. CDR3 region: CATSDLKRCGLADCSYEQYF. CDR3 bases: TGTGCCACCAGTGATTTGAAACGGTGCGGCCTAGCGGATTGTTCCTACGAGCAGTACTTC. V gene TRBV24-1 combines with J gene TRBJ2-7; TRBD2 matches at 7 bases. Trimming cost V 0 bases and J 1 base; bases outside gene matches: 17. Germline CDR1 and CDR2: KGHDR and SFDVKD. This CDR3 is 20 amino acids long.

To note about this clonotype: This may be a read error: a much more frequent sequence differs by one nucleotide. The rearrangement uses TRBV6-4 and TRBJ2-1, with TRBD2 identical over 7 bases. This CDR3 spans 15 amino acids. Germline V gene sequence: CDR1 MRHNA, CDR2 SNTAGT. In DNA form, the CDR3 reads TGTTCCAGCAGTGACGTTGCGGGAGATTACAATGAGCAGTTCTTC. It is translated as CSSSDVAGDYNEQFF.